Listed below are T cell receptor beta chains from one sample, sequenced in a study of T cell changes during pregnancy in multiple sclerosis. The repertoire was sequenced with immunoSEQ multiplex PCR; TCRdb's copy has only in-frame clones and lacks some. The table includes more than 100,000 clones, 92% detected once. The sequences come from peripheral blood, collected after pregnancy. Source of these receptors: a female donor with multiple sclerosis, enrolled in a pregnancy study. The CDR3 runs from the conserved cysteine through the conserved F or W. Each record gives: V gene, J gene, CDR3 protein.

>TRBV2|TRBJ1-1
CASGGVGKLMNTEAFF
>TRBV29-1|TRBJ1-2
CSVEGQGLGGYTF
>TRBV27|TRBJ2-7
CASSYRLAGGYEQYF
>TRBV19|TRBJ2-7
CASSRQADSYEQYF
>TRBV10-3|TRBJ2-3
CAISDIGGVVDTQYF
>TRBV18|TRBJ2-7
CASSTRALTGSVDEQYF
>TRBV27|TRBJ2-2
CASSFAVTNTGELFF
>TRBV4-1|TRBJ2-2
CASSQENRAMGELFF
>TRBV30|TRBJ2-4
CAWSIKARRVAKNIQYF
>TRBV9|TRBJ1-2
CASSGGGGNGYTF
>TRBV19|TRBJ2-1
CASRTSGGHNEQFF
>TRBV5-1|TRBJ2-7
CASSLDPGRAQEQYF
>TRBV5-4|TRBJ2-7
CASSLGAGANYEQYF
>TRBV6-6|TRBJ1-1
CASSPFGGNTEAFF
>TRBV5-1|TRBJ1-1
CASSFGDTEAFF
>TRBV2|TRBJ1-2
CASKPLTELYGYTF
>TRBV29-1|TRBJ2-1
CSGWTVYNEQFF
>TRBV7-2|TRBJ2-1
CASSLGGGVSNEQFF
>TRBV28|TRBJ2-3
CASSQGGSTDTQYF
>TRBV7-3|TRBJ2-7
CASSQGQTYEQYF
>TRBV5-1|TRBJ2-3
CASSLSLGGPDTQYF
>TRBV18|TRBJ1-1
CASSPLSGPEAFF
>TRBV15|TRBJ1-1
CATSRVRGNTEAFF
>TRBV28|TRBJ1-5
CASQRDSNQPQHF
>TRBV14|TRBJ2-3
CASRAGANTQYF
>TRBV6-6|TRBJ1-6
CASSPLTGGFGSPLHF
>TRBV19|TRBJ2-7
CASSASGLAGIYEQYF
>TRBV27|TRBJ2-1
CASSLRLGTEQFF
>TRBV7-9|TRBJ2-5
CASSSQTWDRDSRYTQYF
>TRBV5-4|TRBJ2-7
CASSPRGPTYEQYF
>TRBV29-1|TRBJ1-2
CRSDVGDDGYTF
>TRBV9|TRBJ1-4
CASSVGGGEKLFF
>TRBV7-3|TRBJ2-1
CASSWSGPSSYNEQFF
>TRBV14|TRBJ2-7
CASSPGQSGFSYEQYF
>TRBV9|TRBJ2-1
CASSAEQGSWNEQFF
>TRBV18|TRBJ2-2
CASSLRQVLPTGELFF
>TRBV4-3|TRBJ2-7
CASSQDRSGDYEQYF
>TRBV5-1|TRBJ2-6
CASTEGSGANVLTF